The entry that follows covers one TCR beta chain sequence. Its specificity is not known. The CDR3 does not close with the conserved phenylalanine or tryptophan, likely indicating a read error. V shed 4 bases and J shed 2 bases, with 18 bases lying between them. In germline, CDR1 is DFQATT, CDR2 SNEGSKA (reference sequence). This CDR3 has 16 amino acids. The sample originates from a study of tumor and adjacent non-tumor tissue in lung cancer. Whole-study findings and limits: Compared with tumor, normal lung showed significantly lower TCR diversity.

Three rounds of nested PCR, following a modified ARM-PCR protocol, produced the TCRbeta library. TCRdb re-called the multiplex PCR reads through MiXCR, storing one row per CDR3 protein. The data contain approximately 110,000 distinct CDR3 sequences, 62% of them seen just once; the ten biggest clones take up roughly 19%. No cell sorting was done before RNA was extracted from the tissue. More than 3 cm separated this lung sample from the edge of the tumor. This sequence joins TRBV20-1 and TRBJ2-1, with D tentatively TRBD1 (7 bases). The source is a man in his sixties with non-small cell lung cancer. Sequenced: distant non-tumor lung tissue. The CDR3 nucleotides are TGCAGTGCTATGGGGGATTCAGGGGGGACCTACAATGAGCAGTTCTTA. This encodes CSAMGDSGGTYNEQFL.